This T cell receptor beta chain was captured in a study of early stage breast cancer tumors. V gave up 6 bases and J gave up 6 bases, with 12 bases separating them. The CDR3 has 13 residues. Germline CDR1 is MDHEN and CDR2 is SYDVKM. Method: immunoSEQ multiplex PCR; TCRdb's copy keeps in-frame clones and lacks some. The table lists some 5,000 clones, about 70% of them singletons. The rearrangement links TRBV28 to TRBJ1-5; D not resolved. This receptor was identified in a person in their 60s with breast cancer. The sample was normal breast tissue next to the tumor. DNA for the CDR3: TGTGCCAGCAGAACCTCAGGTTTTCAGCCCCAGCATTTT. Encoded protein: CASRTSGFQPQHF.